Below, 26 T cell receptor beta chains from the same sample are listed, as sequenced in a study of T cells in Graves' hyperthyroidism and ophthalmopathy (dated by TCRdb to the late 2010s). The library was built by means of multiplex PCR. Sequenced on an Illumina HiSeq 2000. The TCR beta CDR3 regions were amplified from the RNA transcripts. The first round of RT-PCR for the TCR CDR3 was performed with the HTBI primer set and the Qiagen OneStep RT-PCR kit. TCRdb passed the public sequencing reads through fastp at Q25 and MiXCR, retaining productive beta sequences. Under each unique CDR3 protein, matching rows form one entry showing the most common genes and DNA. The sample includes under 650,000 distinct CDR3 sequences, with around 15% observed a single time. The ten largest clones take up less than 4.5% of the sample. The sample taken for sequencing was blood. The receptors come from a woman in her 30s with Graves' hyperthyroidism.

This clonotype was counted ten times or more. This chain links TRBV7-8 with TRBJ2-3, with D uncertain. This CDR3 comprises 15 residues. The V and J ends lost 1 base and 2 bases respectively, with 10 bases between them. The germline V gene has CDR1 SGHVS and CDR2 FQNEAQ. As DNA, the CDR3 is TGTGCCAGCAGCTTAGTTCTATCACCCACAGATACGCAGTATTTT. Its translation is CASSLVLSPTDTQYF.

This chain links TRBV3-1 with TRBJ2-2, with D possibly being TRBD2 (5 bases). V lost 6 bases, J lost 5 bases, and 16 bases lay in between. CDR3 length: 15 amino acids. Germline lookup yields CDR1 LGHDT and CDR2 YNNKEL (reference sequence). As DNA, the CDR3 is TGTGCCAGCAGTCCAAACGGACTGAGAACCGGGGAGCTGTTTTTT. This codes for CASSPNGLRTGELFF. The full variable domain, completed using reference TRBV3-1 and TRBJ2-2, is DTAVSQTPKYLVTQMGNDKSIKCEQNLGHDTMYWYKQDSKKFLKIMFSYNNKELIINETVPNRFSPKSPDKAHLNLHINSLELGDSAVYFCASSPNGLRTGELFFGEGSRLTVL.

This clonotype was counted between two and nine times. The germline gene is not matched at one end of the junction; a read error may be the cause. The CDR3 sequence is CTSSLEPREPYEQYF. The CDR3, as DNA: TGCACCAGCAGCTTGGAGCCCAGGGAACCCTACGAGCAGTACTTC. The chain employs TRBV5-1 and TRBJ2-7; D is perhaps TRBD1 (5 bases). CDR3 length: 15 residues. Germline CDR1 reads SGHRS; CDR2 reads YFSETQ.

The chain couples TRBV19 to TRBJ1-5, with D perhaps matching TRBD1 (6 bases). The V and J ends lost 7 bases and 4 bases respectively, with 29 bases between them. Germline CDR1 reads LNHDA; CDR2 reads SQIVND (reference sequence). The CDR3 is made up of 19 amino acids. CDR3 DNA: TGTGCCAGTACCCCATTTATACCCCGCGGGGACACCTCGAATCAGCCCCAGCATTTT. Translation gives CASTPFIPRGDTSNQPQHF. Complete variable domain (other parts from reference TRBV19 and TRBJ1-5): DGGITQSPKYLFRKEGQNVTLSCEQNLNHDAMYWYRQDPGQGLRLIYYSQIVNDFQKGDIAEGYSVSREKKESFPLTVTSAQKNPTAFYLCASTPFIPRGDTSNQPQHFGDGTRLSIL.

The chain recombines TRBV5-6 with TRBJ2-3, with D possibly matching TRBD1 (6 bases). This CDR3 contains 11 residues. Trimming took off 6 bases at V and 6 bases at J, with 8 bases between the two ends. Germline values: CDR1 SGHDT, CDR2 YYEEEE. The CDR3 bases are TGTGCCAGCAACAGGGCCGATACGCAGTATTTT. Protein sequence: CASNRADTQYF. The whole variable domain, filled in from reference TRBV5-6 and TRBJ2-3, reads DAGVTQSPTHLIKTRGQQVTLRCSPKSGHDTVSWYQQALGQGPQFIFQYYEEEERQRGNFPDRFSGHQFPNYSSELNVNALLLGDSALYLCASNRADTQYFGPGTRLTVL.

This clonotype was seen many times. V usage is TRBV11-2 and J usage is TRBJ1-1, with D possibly matching TRBD1 (6 bases). The V gene lost 5 bases and the J gene lost 11 bases, with 12 bases spanning the gap. This CDR3 has 11 residues. Germline CDR1 SGHAT, CDR2 FQNNGV. The CDR3 DNA follows: TGTGCCAGCAGCGTGACAGGAGGGGCTTTCTTT. It encodes CASSVTGGAFF.

In this sample, this clonotype turned up many times. The chain has TRBV11-2 and TRBJ2-2; D ambiguous. V lost 1 base and J lost 5, with 8 bases in between. The germline gives CDR1 SGHAT, CDR2 FQNNGV. This CDR3 is built from 14 residues. This chain's CDR3 is CASSLVVGTGELFF. The DNA for the CDR3 is TGTGCCAGCAGCTTAGTGGTTGGGACCGGGGAGCTGTTTTTT.

Many counts were recorded for this clonotype. The CDR3 reads CASSLLGGNEQYF. In DNA form, the CDR3 reads TGCGCCAGCAGCTTGTTAGGGGGCAACGAGCAGTACTTC. V gene TRBV5-1 combines with J gene TRBJ2-7; TRBD1 agrees at 7 bases. V lost 1 base and J lost 5; bases outside the gene matches: 3. Germline CDR1 and CDR2: SGHRS and YFSETQ. The CDR3 covers 13 residues.

This clonotype was observed a few times. This clone may be a read error of a much larger clone one base away. This sequence joins TRBV5-4 and TRBJ2-2; D not certain. Trimming shortened V by 0 bases and J by 0 bases, and 3 bases separated the two germline ends. The CDR3 extends over 14 amino acids. Germline loops: CDR1 SGHNT, CDR2 YYREEE (reference sequence). CDR3 protein: CASSLEANTGELFF. The CDR3 bases are TGTGCCAGCAGCTTGGAGGCGAACACCGGGGAGCTGTTTTTT.

The sample holds many counts of this clonotype. The chain is built from TRBV5-1 and TRBJ1-5, with no clear D. CDR1 SGHRS and CDR2 YFSETQ come from the germline V gene. Trimming cost V 0 bases and J 0 bases, with 4 bases left between them. The CDR3 consists of 14 residues. CDR3 in DNA: TGCGCCAGCAGCTTGGGTCATAGCAATCAGCCCCAGCATTTT. It specifies CASSLGHSNQPQHF.

As concerns this clonotype: Just one base apart from a much larger clone, this may be a read error. This chain connects TRBV2 to TRBJ2-7; unclear D gene. Germline V CDR1 and CDR2: SNHLY, FYNNEI. The CDR3 length is 13 residues. The CDR3 here is CASRSAPTYGQYF. The CDR3 bases are TGTGCCAGCAGGTCGGCACCTACCTACGGGCAGTACTTC.

V is TRBV20-1 and J is TRBJ1-5, with D maybe TRBD1 (5 bases). Trimming took 5 bases from V and 0 from J, leaving 8 bases between them. The CDR3 consists of 13 residues. Germline V gene data show CDR1 as DFQATT and CDR2 as SNEGSKA (reference sequence). CDR3 DNA: TGCAGTGCTTTCACAGGTAGCAATCAGCCCCAGCATTTT. It yields the protein CSAFTGSNQPQHF.

This clonotype was seen repeatedly, ten times or more. V gene TRBV7-2 combines with J gene TRBJ1-3; D unclear. The CDR3 runs to 15 residues. V was pared by 3 bases and J by 4 bases, with 13 bases between. Germline lookup yields CDR1 SGHTA and CDR2 FQGNSA. CDR3 in DNA: TGTGCCAGCAGCTTTGGTTTGGGTTCGGGAAACACCATATATTTT. It translates to CASSFGLGSGNTIYF.

At least ten counts were recorded for this clonotype. The chain uses TRBV27 and TRBJ2-7; 8 bases map to TRBD2. The CDR3 has 15 residues. CDR1 is MNHEY, CDR2 SMNVEV, per germline (reference sequence). J was trimmed by 4 bases and V by 6 bases; bases with no gene match: 11. The CDR3 region is CASSLAGPILYEQYF. As DNA, the CDR3 is TGTGCCAGCAGCTTAGCGGGACCGATTTTATACGAGCAGTACTTC.

The chain is built from TRBV7-9 and TRBJ2-3; a weak D match, TRBD2 (5 bases). The CDR3 runs 15 residues. In germline, CDR1 is SEHNR, CDR2 FQNEAQ (reference sequence). V lost 2 bases and J 4 bases, leaving 13 bases between the germline ends. Here the CDR3 reads CASSLKRSEADTQYF. The CDR3 coding sequence is TGTGCCAGCAGCTTAAAGCGCTCGGAGGCAGATACGCAGTATTTT.

This rearrangement joins TRBV11-2 to TRBJ2-1; D is undetermined. Trimming stripped 2 bases from V and 3 bases from J, with 20 bases between. This CDR3 spans 18 amino acids. CDR1 SGHAT and CDR2 FQNNGV come from the germline V gene. CDR3 in amino acids: CASSLRSILEDRYNEQFF. The CDR3 DNA follows: TGTGCCAGCAGCTTAAGGTCCATTCTTGAAGATCGCTACAATGAGCAGTTCTTC.

The chain carries TRBV20-1 and TRBJ2-4; perhaps TRBD2 as D (5 bases). The CDR3 has 12 residues. Germline values: CDR1 DFQATT, CDR2 SNEGSKA (reference sequence). V lost 7 bases and J 7 bases, leaving 14 bases between the germline ends. The CDR3: CSGEGEVNIQYF. CDR3 nucleotides: TGCAGTGGAGAGGGAGAAGTGAACATTCAGTACTTC.

This clonotype was seen ten or more times. V is TRBV2 and J is TRBJ2-2; D is perhaps TRBD2 (5 bases). Trimming removed 7 bases from V and 3 bases from J, with 6 bases in between. The CDR3 is 12 amino acids. Per germline, CDR1 SNHLY and CDR2 FYNNEI. CDR3 nucleotides: TGTGCCAGCATGGGAGACACCGGGGAGCTGTTTTTT. Translated: CASMGDTGELFF. The full variable domain, rest sourced from reference TRBV2 and TRBJ2-2, is EPEVTQTPSHQVTQMGQEVILRCVPISNHLYFYWYRQILGQKVEFLVSFYNNEISEKSEIFDDQFSVERPDGSNFTLKIRSTKLEDSAMYFCASMGDTGELFFGEGSRLTVL.

Points on this clonotype: A much larger clonotype is one base distant, so this may be a read error. The chain combines TRBV28 with TRBJ2-7; 7 bases match TRBD1. The end of the DNA is better explained by TRBJ2-1, so the J call may be wrong. Germline CDR1 MDHEN, CDR2 SYDVKM. The CDR3 length is 12 residues. The CDR3 here is CASRGQSYEQFF. CDR3 nucleotides: TGTGCCAGCAGGGGACAGTCCTACGAGCAGTTCTTC.

At least ten counts were recorded for this clonotype. The rearrangement uses TRBV2 and TRBJ1-4, with 12 bases identical to TRBD1. The germline CDR1 and CDR2 sequences are SNHLY and FYNNEI. With 2 bases clipped from V and 8 bases from J, the junction kept 6 bases outside the gene matches. The CDR3 covers 16 residues. The CDR3 is CASSEKGTGGQEKLFF. The DNA for the CDR3 is TGTGCCAGCAGTGAAAAAGGGACAGGGGGCCAGGAAAAACTGTTTTTT.

In this sample, this clonotype turned up many times. V is TRBV28 and J is TRBJ2-7; 7 bases are shared with TRBD1. In germline, CDR1 is MDHEN, CDR2 SYDVKM. V gave up 6 bases and J gave up 3 bases; unmatched junction bases: 8. The length of the CDR3 is 14 residues. CDR3 region: CASRPGGSYYEQYF. The CDR3 DNA reads TGTGCCAGCAGGCCAGGGGGAAGCTACTACGAGCAGTACTTC.

Turning to this clonotype: A much more abundant neighbour one base away suggests this may be a read error. The chain is built from TRBV5-1 and TRBJ2-1; D remains ambiguous. The CDR3 has 12 residues. From germline, CDR1 is SGHRS and CDR2 YFSETQ. V was clipped by 4 bases and J by 8 bases, with 10 bases between them. CDR3 DNA sequence: TGCGCCAGCAGCCAACCTCCAGATGAGCAGTTCTTC. Translating gives CASSQPPDEQFF.

The V gene is TRBV15, the J gene TRBJ2-5, with D perhaps matching TRBD1 or TRBD2 (5 bases each). The CDR3 is 18 residues long. In germline, CDR1 is LNHNV, CDR2 YYDKDF (reference sequence). Trimming took 0 bases from V and 4 from J, leaving 21 bases between them. This CDR3 is CATSREDAGLGVRETQYF. CDR3 sequence (DNA): TGTGCCACCAGCAGAGAGGATGCCGGGCTGGGGGTCCGAGAGACCCAGTACTTC.

This clonotype was seen a few times. The chain employs TRBV12-3 or TRBV12-4 and TRBJ1-6; D uncertain. Trimming stripped 4 bases from V and 4 bases from J, with 11 bases between. The CDR3 contains 15 residues. In DNA, the CDR3 is TGTGCCAGCAGTTCAGAGGGAGGTTATAATTCACCCCTCCACTTT. It yields the protein CASSSEGGYNSPLHF.

This clonotype has ten or more counts. The chain couples TRBV27 to TRBJ2-1; TRBD2 aligns across 11 bases. Trimming at V came to 4 bases and at J to 6 bases, leaving 5 bases not matched to a gene. Germline V lookup: CDR1 MNHEY, CDR2 SMNVEV (reference sequence). The CDR3 runs 15 residues. This CDR3 is CASSYTSGRGNEQFF. DNA for the CDR3: TGTGCCAGCAGTTACACTAGCGGGAGAGGCAATGAGCAGTTCTTC.

In this sample, this clonotype turned up many times. This chain uses TRBV6-2 or TRBV6-3 with TRBJ2-1; 7 nucleotides line up with TRBD2. Germline values: CDR1 MNHEY, CDR2 SVGEGT. This CDR3 spans 19 amino acids. Trimming took 0 bases from V and 6 from J; bases not matched to a gene: 17. CDR3 loop: CASSYSSVLMRENSNEQFF. CDR3 in DNA: TGTGCCAGCAGTTACTCGTCCGTCTTAATGCGGGAGAACTCCAATGAGCAGTTCTTC.